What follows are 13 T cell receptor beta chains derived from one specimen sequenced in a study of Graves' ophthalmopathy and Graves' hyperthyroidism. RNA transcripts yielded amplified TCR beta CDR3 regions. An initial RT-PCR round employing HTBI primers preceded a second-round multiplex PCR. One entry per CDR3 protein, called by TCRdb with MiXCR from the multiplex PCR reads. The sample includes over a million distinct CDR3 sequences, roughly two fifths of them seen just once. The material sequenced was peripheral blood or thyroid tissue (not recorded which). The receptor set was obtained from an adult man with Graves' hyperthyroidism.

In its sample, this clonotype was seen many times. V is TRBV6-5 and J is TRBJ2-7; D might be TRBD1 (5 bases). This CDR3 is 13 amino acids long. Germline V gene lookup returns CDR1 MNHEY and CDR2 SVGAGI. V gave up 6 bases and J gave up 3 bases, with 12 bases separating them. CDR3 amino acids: CASSLGHYYEQYF. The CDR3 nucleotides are TGTGCCAGCAGCCTAGGACACTACTACGAGCAGTACTTC.

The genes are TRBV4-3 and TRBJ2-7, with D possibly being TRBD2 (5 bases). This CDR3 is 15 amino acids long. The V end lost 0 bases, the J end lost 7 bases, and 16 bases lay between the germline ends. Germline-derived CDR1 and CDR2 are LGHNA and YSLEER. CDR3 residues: CASSQDLASPGEQYF. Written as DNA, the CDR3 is TGCGCCAGCAGCCAAGATCTGGCTTCGCCGGGGGAGCAGTACTTC.

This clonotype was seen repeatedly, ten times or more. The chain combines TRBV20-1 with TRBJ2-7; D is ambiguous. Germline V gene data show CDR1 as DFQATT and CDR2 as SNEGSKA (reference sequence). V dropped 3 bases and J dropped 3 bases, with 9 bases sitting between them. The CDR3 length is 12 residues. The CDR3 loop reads CSASPLGYEQYF. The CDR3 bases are TGCAGTGCTAGCCCCCTAGGCTACGAGCAGTACTTC.

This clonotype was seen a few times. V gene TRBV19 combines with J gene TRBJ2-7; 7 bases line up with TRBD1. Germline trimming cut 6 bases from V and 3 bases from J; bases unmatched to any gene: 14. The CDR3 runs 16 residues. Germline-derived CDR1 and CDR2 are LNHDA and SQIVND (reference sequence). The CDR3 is CASRHSVGTEYYEQYF. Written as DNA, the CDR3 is TGTGCCAGTAGACACTCAGTGGGGACAGAGTACTACGAGCAGTACTTC.

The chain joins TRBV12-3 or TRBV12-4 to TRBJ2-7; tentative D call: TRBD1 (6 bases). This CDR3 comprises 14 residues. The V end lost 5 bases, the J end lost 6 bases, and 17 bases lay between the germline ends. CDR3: CASSPTGQLAEQYF. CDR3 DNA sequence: TGTGCCAGCAGTCCCACGGGACAATTGGCCGAGCAGTACTTC.

In DNA form, the CDR3 reads TGTGCCAGCAGCCCCACTGAGAACACCATATATTTT. Amino acids: CASSPTENTIYF. The chain recombines TRBV7-9 with TRBJ1-3; no clear D. Germline loops: CDR1 SEHNR, CDR2 FQNEAQ (reference sequence). CDR3 length: 12 amino acids. Deletions cut 5 bases from V and 7 bases from J, with 9 bases between. The whole variable domain, remainder taken from reference TRBV7-9 and TRBJ1-3, is DTGVSQNPRHKITKRGQNVTFRCDPISEHNRLYWYRQTLGQGPEFLTYFQNEAQLEKSRLLSDRFSAERPKGSFSTLEIQRTEQGDSAMYLCASSPTENTIYFGEGSWLTVV.

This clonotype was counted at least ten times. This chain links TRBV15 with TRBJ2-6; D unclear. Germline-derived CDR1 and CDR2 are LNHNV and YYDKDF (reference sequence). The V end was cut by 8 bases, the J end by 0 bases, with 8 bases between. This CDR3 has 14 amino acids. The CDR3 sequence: CATLSLSGANVLTF. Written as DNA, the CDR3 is TGTGCCACCCTTAGTCTCTCTGGGGCCAACGTCCTGACTTTC. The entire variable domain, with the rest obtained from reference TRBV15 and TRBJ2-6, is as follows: DAMVIQNPRYQVTQFGKPVTLSCSQTLNHNVMYWYQQKSSQAPKLLFHYYDKDFNNEADTPDNFQSRRPNTSFCFLDIRSPGLGDTAMYLCATLSLSGANVLTFGAGSRLTVL.

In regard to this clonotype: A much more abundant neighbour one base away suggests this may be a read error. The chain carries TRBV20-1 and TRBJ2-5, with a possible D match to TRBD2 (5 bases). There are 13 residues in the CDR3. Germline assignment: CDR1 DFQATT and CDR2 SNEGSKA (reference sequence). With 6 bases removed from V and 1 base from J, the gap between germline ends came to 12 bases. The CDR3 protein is CSADRAGQETQYF. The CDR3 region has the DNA TGCAGTGCCGATAGGGCGGGCCAAGAGACCCAGTACTTC.

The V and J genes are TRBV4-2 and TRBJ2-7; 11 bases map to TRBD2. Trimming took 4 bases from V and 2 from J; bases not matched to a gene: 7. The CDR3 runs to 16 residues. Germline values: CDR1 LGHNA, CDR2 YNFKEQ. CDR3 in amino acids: CASSLSGLAETYEQYF. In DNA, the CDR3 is TGTGCCAGCAGCCTCTCGGGACTAGCGGAAACCTACGAGCAGTACTTC.

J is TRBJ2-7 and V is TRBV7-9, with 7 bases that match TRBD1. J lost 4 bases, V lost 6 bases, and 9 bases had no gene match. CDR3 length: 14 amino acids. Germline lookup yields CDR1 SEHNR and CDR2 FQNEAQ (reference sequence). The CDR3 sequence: CASRSDRVLYEQYF. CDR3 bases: TGTGCCAGCAGATCCGACAGGGTACTGTACGAGCAGTACTTC.

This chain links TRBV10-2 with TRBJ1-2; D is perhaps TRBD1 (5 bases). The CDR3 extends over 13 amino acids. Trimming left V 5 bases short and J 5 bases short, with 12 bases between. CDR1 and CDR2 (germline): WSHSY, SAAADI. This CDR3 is CASSTGLAYGYTF. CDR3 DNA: TGCGCCAGCAGTACGGGACTCGCGTATGGCTACACCTTC.

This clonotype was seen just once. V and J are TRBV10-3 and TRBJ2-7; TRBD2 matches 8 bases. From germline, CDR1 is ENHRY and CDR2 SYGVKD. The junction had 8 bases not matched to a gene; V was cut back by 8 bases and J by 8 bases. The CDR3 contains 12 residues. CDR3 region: CAIEAGGGQQYF. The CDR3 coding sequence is TGTGCCATCGAGGCGGGAGGTGGCCAGCAGTACTTC.

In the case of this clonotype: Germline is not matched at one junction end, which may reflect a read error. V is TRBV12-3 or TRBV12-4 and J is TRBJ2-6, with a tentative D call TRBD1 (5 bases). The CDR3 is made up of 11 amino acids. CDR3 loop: CATVGEYTEAF. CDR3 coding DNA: TGTGCCACAGTAGGGGAATACACTGAAGCTTTC.